This passage covers 22 T cell receptor beta chains from one sample sequenced in a study of response to subunit inactivated influenza vaccine. TCRdb re-analysed the RT-PCR reads in MiXCR, keeping a single row per CDR3 protein. The sample lists 290,000 or so distinct CDR3 sequences; roughly 22% were seen once. This specimen was PBMCs from blood, taken approximately 20 months after vaccination. Every receptor here comes from a man aged 50 to 69 who received an inactivated influenza vaccine.

Here the CDR3 DNA reads TGTGCCAGCAGTTATAGACCGTATATGAATCAGCCCCAGCATTTT. Residues: CASSYRPYMNQPQHF. V usage is TRBV6-2 or TRBV6-3 and J usage is TRBJ1-5; D is undetermined. Germline CDR1 and CDR2: MNHEY and SVGEGT. The CDR3 is made up of 15 amino acids. Trimming shortened V by 3 bases and J by 4 bases, and 13 bases separated the two germline ends.

The chain has TRBV30 and TRBJ1-6; 7 nucleotides match TRBD1. The V gene end was trimmed by 0 bases and the J gene end by 5 bases; junction bases not matched to a gene: 4. Germline CDR1 GTSNPN, CDR2 SVGIG (reference sequence). This CDR3 contains 15 residues. The CDR3 sequence: CAWSVSGTDNSPLHF. In nucleotides, the CDR3 is TGTGCCTGGAGTGTATCCGGGACAGATAATTCACCCCTCCACTTT.

For this clonotype: Germline and junction disagree at one end, which may indicate a read error. This sequence joins TRBV7-3 and TRBJ2-1; 10 nucleotides align to TRBD2. The CDR3 contains 15 residues. Germline CDR1 SGHTA, CDR2 FQGTGA. CDR3: CASSLTTLAGDDRIF. Written as DNA, the CDR3 is TGTGCCAGCAGCTTAACGACTCTAGCGGGAGACGATCGTATCTTC.

Ten or more counts support this clonotype. The chain employs TRBV9 and TRBJ2-1; D remains ambiguous. V was pared by 3 bases and J by 5 bases, with 6 bases between. The CDR3 runs to 12 residues. Looked up from germline, CDR1 is SGDLS and CDR2 is YYNGEE. The CDR3 bases are TGTGCCAGCAGCGCCCATAACAATGAGCAGTTCTTC. It is translated as CASSAHNNEQFF.

The rearrangement uses TRBV7-2 and TRBJ2-3; D is undetermined. This CDR3 has 15 residues. Germline loops: CDR1 SGHTA, CDR2 FQGNSA. The V end was cut by 2 bases, the J end by 0 bases, with 9 bases between. CDR3 region: CASSLRKTSTDTQYF. The CDR3 nucleotides are TGTGCCAGCAGCTTAAGGAAAACTAGCACAGATACGCAGTATTTT. Using reference TRBV7-2 and TRBJ2-3 for the parts outside the CDR3, the full variable domain is GAGVSQSPSNKVTEKGKDVELRCDPISGHTALYWYRQSLGQGLEFLIYFQGNSAPDKSGLPSDRFSAERTGGSVSTLTIQRTQQEDSAVYLCASSLRKTSTDTQYFGPGTRLTVL.

The CDR3 protein is CATDRGGGTEAFF. CDR3 nucleotides: TGTGCCACGGACCGGGGGGGAGGTACTGAAGCTTTCTTT. The rearrangement joins TRBV25-1 to TRBJ1-1; possible D gene TRBD1, 5 bases. Trimming left V 10 bases short and J 5 bases short, with 17 bases between. Germline CDR1 is MGHDK and CDR2 is SYGVNS. The CDR3 consists of 13 residues. The variable domain in full, completed from reference TRBV25-1 and TRBJ1-1, reads EADIYQTPRYLVIGTGKKITLECSQTMGHDKMYWYQQDPGMELHLIHYSYGVNSTEKGDLSSESTVSRIRTEHFPLTLESARPSHTSQYLCATDRGGGTEAFFGQGTRLTVV.

This clonotype showed up just a few times. The J gene is TRBJ2-1, the V gene TRBV7-8, with TRBD2 matching over 8 bases. V shed 1 base, J shed 9 bases, and the junction held 5 bases outside the gene matches. This CDR3 is built from 14 residues. CDR1 and CDR2 from the germline V gene are SGHVS and FQNEAQ. In nucleotides, the CDR3 is TGTGCCAGCAGCTTAGGGGTTAGCGGGATTGAGCAGTTCTTC. This codes for CASSLGVSGIEQFF. The entire variable domain, with the rest obtained from reference TRBV7-8 and TRBJ2-1, is as follows: GAGVSQSPRYKVAKRGQDVALRCDPISGHVSLFWYQQALGQGPEFLTYFQNEAQLDKSGLPSDRFFAERPEGSVSTLKIQRTQQEDSAVYLCASSLGVSGIEQFFGPGTRLTVL.

In its sample, this clonotype was seen a few times. The rearrangement links TRBV4-1 to TRBJ1-2, with D maybe TRBD1 (6 bases). The germline V gene has CDR1 MGHRA and CDR2 YSYEKL. V lost 3 bases and J 8 bases, leaving 16 bases between the germline ends. This CDR3 has 14 residues. CDR3 in amino acids: CASSQATGLRGYTF. In DNA, the CDR3 is TGCGCCAGCAGCCAGGCTACAGGGCTGAGAGGCTACACCTTC.

The gene calls are TRBV5-1 and TRBJ2-5, with TRBD1 matching over 9 bases. The CDR3 contains 16 residues. V shed 2 bases, J shed 4 bases, and the junction held 9 bases outside the gene matches. Germline CDR1 and CDR2: SGHRS and YFSETQ. CDR3: CASSLAGTGSPETQYF. The CDR3 bases are TGCGCCAGCAGCTTAGCCGGGACAGGGTCCCCAGAGACCCAGTACTTC.

This clonotype was observed at least ten times. The rearrangement links TRBV12-3 or TRBV12-4 to TRBJ1-2, with D perhaps matching TRBD1 (6 bases). V was cut by 3 bases and J by 5 bases, with 10 bases left in between. The CDR3 length is 13 residues. As DNA, the CDR3 is TGTGCCAGCAGTTTTTCGGGACATTATGGCTACACCTTC. Encoded protein: CASSFSGHYGYTF.

This clonotype has just a few counts. The chain has TRBV29-1 and TRBJ2-2; 8 bases align to TRBD2. V was pared by 4 bases and J by 5 bases, with 3 bases of the junction left unmatched. The CDR3 runs 13 residues. From germline, CDR1 is SQVTM and CDR2 ANQGSEA. The CDR3 region is CSVVGLETGELFF. The CDR3 region has the DNA TGCAGCGTTGTGGGACTAGAGACCGGGGAGCTGTTTTTT.

V is TRBV4-1 and J is TRBJ1-2; D ambiguous. The CDR3 consists of 14 residues. V was shortened by 3 bases and J by 7 bases, with 15 bases between the two germline ends. Germline V CDR1 and CDR2: MGHRA, YSYEKL. The CDR3: CASSQPEEGRGYTF. The DNA for the CDR3 is TGCGCCAGCAGCCAGCCCGAAGAGGGCCGTGGCTACACCTTC.

The rearrangement joins TRBV19 to TRBJ2-2; 7 bases are shared with TRBD1. The junction had 5 bases not matched to a gene; V was cut back by 3 bases and J by 4 bases. This CDR3 comprises 15 residues. The germline V gene has CDR1 LNHDA and CDR2 SQIVND (reference sequence). The CDR3 coding sequence is TGTGCCAGTAGTATCCGAACAGGGGCCACCGGGGAGCTGTTTTTT. The encoded protein is CASSIRTGATGELFF.

CDR3 sequence (DNA): TGTGCCAGCAGTAAGACTCATCCGCCCCTGGAGCAGTACTTC. Amino acid sequence: CASSKTHPPLEQYF. This chain connects TRBV6-2 or TRBV6-3 to TRBJ2-7; D gene uncertain. Trimming left V 5 bases short and J 7 bases short, with 18 bases between. Germline-derived CDR1 and CDR2 are MNHEY and SVGEGT. The CDR3 has 14 amino acids.

The chain couples TRBV5-1 to TRBJ1-1; no reliable D call. Germline V gene sequence: CDR1 SGHRS, CDR2 YFSETQ. V was trimmed by 0 bases and J by 1 base, leaving 10 bases between them. The CDR3 covers 15 residues. The CDR3 protein is CASSLASYGNTEAFF. CDR3 DNA sequence: TGCGCCAGCAGCTTGGCCTCTTACGGGAACACTGAAGCTTTCTTT.

This clonotype has just a few counts. The CDR3 is CASTYAEWATIYF. The CDR3, as DNA: TGTGCCAGCACCTACGCTGAATGGGCCACCATATATTTT. V and J are TRBV12-3 or TRBV12-4 and TRBJ1-3; D is unclear. This CDR3 region has 13 residues. Between the trimmed V and J ends, which lost 7 bases and 9 bases, there was a span of 16 bases.

This clonotype has at least ten counts. The chain combines TRBV12-3 or TRBV12-4 with TRBJ1-5; D is ambiguous. This CDR3 has 14 residues. Trimming cost V 4 bases and J 0 bases, with 7 bases left between them. In nucleotides, the CDR3 is TGTGCCAGCAGTTCGGGTTATAGCAATCAGCCCCAGCATTTT. Translation gives CASSSGYSNQPQHF.

The V gene is TRBV20-1, the J gene TRBJ1-6; D gene unclear. Trimming cost V 4 bases and J 7 bases, with 17 bases left between them. This CDR3 is 15 amino acids long. CDR1 DFQATT and CDR2 SNEGSKA come from the germline V gene (reference sequence). The DNA for the CDR3 is TGCAGTGCTATTCCGGCGGGCGGCCCCAATTCACCCCTCCACTTT. Its protein product is CSAIPAGGPNSPLHF.

This clonotype occurred many times. J is TRBJ2-7 and V is TRBV29-1; D assignment may be TRBD1 or TRBD2 (6 bases each). Germline V gives CDR1 SQVTM, CDR2 ANQGSEA. This CDR3 comprises 14 residues. V gave up 6 bases and J gave up 0 bases, with 15 bases separating them. The CDR3 loop is CSVLGGLFSYEQYF. DNA of the CDR3: TGCAGCGTCCTAGGGGGGTTATTCTCCTACGAGCAGTACTTC.

This chain links TRBV7-9 with TRBJ1-3; a possible D gene is TRBD1 (6 bases). Germline loops: CDR1 SEHNR, CDR2 FQNEAQ (reference sequence). The ends were cut back, 1 base at V and 0 bases at J, with 10 bases in the middle. The CDR3 sequence is 16 residues long. CDR3 DNA: TGTGCCAGCAGCTTAGTTGCCAGGGGCTCTGGAAACACCATATATTTT. Encoded protein: CASSLVARGSGNTIYF.

The chain recombines TRBV7-2 with TRBJ1-5; a possible D gene is TRBD1 (5 bases). The germline gives CDR1 SGHTA, CDR2 FQGNSA. Between the trimmed V and J ends, which lost 1 base and 6 bases, there was a span of 16 bases. The length of the CDR3 is 16 residues. The chain's CDR3 is CASSLDQGVLGQPQHF. As DNA, the CDR3 is TGTGCCAGCAGCTTAGATCAAGGGGTTCTTGGTCAGCCCCAGCATTTT.

This clonotype appeared many times. The chain uses TRBV9 and TRBJ1-1; possibly TRBD1 for D (5 bases). The V end was cut by 3 bases, the J end by 5 bases, with 17 bases between. CDR3 length: 15 amino acids. Germline loops: CDR1 SGDLS, CDR2 YYNGEE. CDR3 coding DNA: TGTGCCAGCAGCGAGGGACCCAGGGTGGGGACTGAAGCTTTCTTT. As protein: CASSEGPRVGTEAFF.